These 32 T cell receptor beta chains share one sample of origin, sequenced in a study of shared clonotypes between healthy human individuals. Method: immunoSEQ multiplex PCR; TCRdb's copy keeps in-frame clones and lacks some. The sample gives 550,000 to 700,000 clones, 73% of which show up once; 1.5% to 2% is in the top ten. What was sequenced was memory CD4+ T cells sorted from blood. Subset in this sample: CD45RA-negative fraction. The source is a woman in her twenties or thirties in good health.

The CDR3: CASSELYRATYNEQFF. Here the CDR3 DNA reads TGTGCCAGCAGTGAACTTTATAGGGCCACCTACAATGAGCAGTTCTTC. V is TRBV6-1 and J is TRBJ2-1, with D unclear. Germline V gives CDR1 MNHNS, CDR2 SASEGT. With 2 bases removed from V and 2 bases from J, the gap between germline ends came to 13 bases. The CDR3 runs 16 residues.

The J gene is TRBJ2-2, the V gene TRBV2; the match to TRBD2 covers 8 bases. Germline CDR1 is SNHLY and CDR2 is FYNNEI. CDR3 length: 14 amino acids. V was clipped by 6 bases and J by 6 bases; unmatched bases: 6. CDR3: CASSPAGVSGELFF. DNA of the CDR3: TGTGCCAGCAGCCCAGCGGGAGTGTCCGGGGAGCTGTTTTTT.

This clone was observed a few times. The rearrangement joins TRBV4-2 to TRBJ2-1; TRBD2 matches at 8 bases. This CDR3 spans 19 amino acids. CDR1 is LGHNA and CDR2 is YNFKEQ in the germline V gene. Trimming took 4 bases from V and 0 from J; bases not matched to a gene: 14. This CDR3 reads CASSPSGAGAPSSYNEQFF. In DNA form, the CDR3 reads TGTGCCAGCAGCCCCAGTGGAGCGGGAGCCCCGAGCTCCTACAATGAGCAGTTCTTC.

This chain connects TRBV7-2 to TRBJ1-1; D unresolved. The CDR3 covers 16 residues. V lost 2 bases and J lost 2, with 15 bases in between. Germline V gives CDR1 SGHTA, CDR2 FQGNSA. The DNA for the CDR3 is TGTGCCAGCAGCTTAAACAGCCTCTTGATTAACACTGAAGCTTTCTTT. Protein product: CASSLNSLLINTEAFF.

About this clone: The sample has other DNA sequences that encode this CDR3 too. The chain links TRBV5-1 to TRBJ2-5; perhaps TRBD1 as D (5 bases). This CDR3 has 14 amino acids. From germline, CDR1 is SGHRS and CDR2 YFSETQ. V was pared by 0 bases and J by 2 bases, with 8 bases between. CDR3 nucleotides: TGCGCCAGCAGCTTGGGCCAGGGACAAGAGACCCAGTACTTC. Its translation is CASSLGQGQETQYF.

The rearrangement joins TRBV25-1 to TRBJ2-1; TRBD2 matches 13 bases. The CDR3 runs 16 residues. J gave up 0 bases and V 5 bases, and 1 base lay outside the gene matches. CDR1 is MGHDK and CDR2 is SYGVNS in the germline V gene. The CDR3 nucleotides are TGTGCCAGCAGTAGGACTAGCGGGAGCTCCTACAATGAGCAGTTCTTC. Translated, it gives CASSRTSGSSYNEQFF. Based on the CDR3 plus reference TRBV25-1 and TRBJ2-1, the full variable domain is EADIYQTPRYLVIGTGKKITLECSQTMGHDKMYWYQQDPGMELHLIHYSYGVNSTEKGDLSSESTVSRIRTEHFPLTLESARPSHTSQYLCASSRTSGSSYNEQFFGPGTRLTVL.

A single count supports this clone. V and J are TRBV10-3 and TRBJ1-2; D is ambiguous. From germline, CDR1 is ENHRY and CDR2 SYGVKD. This CDR3 is 14 amino acids long. Trimming shortened V by 1 base and J by 6 bases, and 12 bases separated the two germline ends. In DNA form, the CDR3 reads TGTGCCATCAGTGAGTTGTCGCGGTGGGATGGCTACACCTTC. It translates to CAISELSRWDGYTF.

The chain carries TRBV29-1 and TRBJ2-7, with 7 positions matching TRBD2. This CDR3 has 10 amino acids. Germline V gene lookup returns CDR1 SQVTM and CDR2 ANQGSEA. CDR3 DNA sequence: TGCAGTGGGGGGGGCTACGAGCAGTACTTC. Encoded protein: CSGGGYEQYF.

The chain has TRBV9 and TRBJ2-7; 8 bases line up with TRBD1. Germline V gene data show CDR1 as SGDLS and CDR2 as YYNGEE. The CDR3 sequence is 14 residues long. V was pared by 1 base and J by 7 bases, with 7 bases of the junction left unmatched. DNA of the CDR3: TGTGCCAGCAGCGTACGCCAGGGGGCCGGAGAGCAGTACTTC. Its translation: CASSVRQGAGEQYF.

The chain recombines TRBV5-1 with TRBJ2-1, with 10 bases that match TRBD2. With 7 bases clipped from V and 9 bases from J, the junction kept 10 bases outside the gene matches. This CDR3 is built from 14 residues. Germline V CDR1 and CDR2: SGHRS, YFSETQ. CDR3 residues: CASGKASGRVEQFF. As DNA, the CDR3 is TGCGCCAGCGGGAAGGCTAGCGGGAGAGTTGAGCAGTTCTTC.

J is TRBJ1-3 and V is TRBV19, with 7 nucleotides matching TRBD1. J lost 0 bases, V lost 3 bases, and 2 bases had no gene match. The CDR3 sequence is 15 residues long. Germline lookup yields CDR1 LNHDA and CDR2 SQIVND (reference sequence). The DNA for the CDR3 is TGTGCCAGTAGTATTGGGACAGCCTCTGGAAACACCATATATTTT. It is translated as CASSIGTASGNTIYF.

As regards this clone: This same CDR3 is encoded by further DNA sequences in the sample. The chain uses TRBV19 and TRBJ1-2; TRBD1 matches at 7 bases. V was pared by 5 bases and J by 2 bases, with 5 bases of the junction left unmatched. The CDR3 extends over 14 amino acids. In germline, CDR1 is LNHDA, CDR2 SQIVND (reference sequence). The CDR3, as DNA: TGTGCCAGTAGTCGCGGGACAGAGAACTATGGCTACACCTTC. It yields the protein CASSRGTENYGYTF.

This chain uses TRBV19 with TRBJ2-1; D gene uncertain. The germline V and J ends were trimmed by 8 bases and 9 bases, with 14 bases remaining between them. Germline V gives CDR1 LNHDA, CDR2 SQIVND (reference sequence). The CDR3 runs 12 residues. This chain's CDR3 is CASRDVIGEQFF. CDR3 nucleotides: TGTGCCAGTCGTGATGTGATAGGTGAGCAGTTCTTC.

This clone was recorded only once. V and J are TRBV19 and TRBJ2-3, with 10 positions matching TRBD1. The CDR3 has 15 residues. Germline V gene lookup returns CDR1 LNHDA and CDR2 SQIVND (reference sequence). The ends lost 6 bases at V and 8 bases at J; junction bases unmatched: 11. CDR3 protein: CASSEGQGVWGTQYF. The DNA of the CDR3 is TGTGCCAGTAGCGAAGGACAGGGGGTTTGGGGTACGCAGTATTTT.

This clone was recorded at least ten times. The J gene is TRBJ1-5, the V gene TRBV6-6; D is possibly TRBD1 (6 bases). Germline-derived CDR1 and CDR2 are MNHNY and SVGAGI (reference sequence). V was shortened by 7 bases and J by 7 bases, with 14 bases between the two germline ends. The CDR3 is made up of 13 amino acids. In DNA form, the CDR3 reads TGTGCCAGCACCCCAGGGGCCCGCCAGCCCCAGCATTTT. Its translation: CASTPGARQPQHF.

The chain combines TRBV7-9 with TRBJ1-5, with D unclear. Trimming took off 3 bases at V and 4 bases at J, with 10 bases between the two ends. There are 14 residues in the CDR3. The germline V gene encodes CDR1 SEHNR and CDR2 FQNEAQ (reference sequence). Here the CDR3 DNA reads TGTGCCAGCAGCTTCGGCAAGGGAAATCAGCCCCAGCATTTT. This gives the protein CASSFGKGNQPQHF.

The chain is built from TRBV6-1 and TRBJ1-4, with D unclear. Germline V CDR1 and CDR2: MNHNS, SASEGT. This CDR3 contains 14 residues. The V gene lost 6 bases and the J gene lost 2 bases, with 10 bases spanning the gap. The CDR3 sequence is CASSRSRTNEKLFF. In DNA, the CDR3 is TGTGCCAGCAGCAGGAGTCGGACTAATGAAAAACTGTTTTTT.

V is TRBV19 and J is TRBJ1-5; possibly TRBD1 for D (6 bases). V lost 7 bases and J 7 bases, leaving 17 bases between the germline ends. The germline gives CDR1 LNHDA, CDR2 SQIVND (reference sequence). This CDR3 is built from 14 residues. The CDR3 protein is CASISEQGDQPQHF. CDR3 nucleotides: TGTGCCAGTATCTCGGAACAGGGCGACCAGCCCCAGCATTTT.

This clone was recorded a few times. Other DNA variants within this sample encode the same CDR3. The chain has TRBV5-1 and TRBJ2-1, with D hard to call. Trimming stripped 1 base from V and 0 bases from J, with 8 bases between. CDR3 length equals 15 residues. Germline V gene sequence: CDR1 SGHRS, CDR2 YFSETQ. CDR3 amino acids: CASSLSSGSYNEQFF. As DNA, the CDR3 is TGCGCCAGCAGCTTGTCCAGTGGCTCCTACAATGAGCAGTTCTTC.

This clone has only a few counts. V is TRBV27 and J is TRBJ2-3; a possible D gene is TRBD2 (6 bases). In germline, CDR1 is MNHEY, CDR2 SMNVEV (reference sequence). V lost 6 bases and J lost 0, with 10 bases in between. This CDR3 spans 14 amino acids. DNA of the CDR3: TGTGCCAGCAGCGATCTAGCGAGCACAGATACGCAGTATTTT. Residues: CASSDLASTDTQYF.

V gene TRBV5-8 combines with J gene TRBJ1-1; 7 bases map to TRBD1. Looked up from germline, CDR1 is SGHTS and CDR2 is YDEGEE. V shed 0 bases, J shed 1 base, and the junction held 6 bases outside the gene matches. The CDR3 runs 16 residues. CDR3 protein: CASSLGVGTENTEAFF. As DNA, the CDR3 is TGTGCCAGCAGCTTGGGGGTAGGGACAGAGAACACTGAAGCTTTCTTT.

V and J are TRBV11-2 and TRBJ2-3; TRBD2 matches at 15 bases. There are 19 residues in the CDR3. Trimming at V came to 5 bases and at J to 0 bases, leaving 9 bases not matched to a gene. Germline-derived CDR1 and CDR2 are SGHAT and FQNNGV. This CDR3 is CASSHYGLAGGTSTDTQYF. The CDR3 nucleotides read TGTGCCAGCAGCCACTACGGACTAGCGGGAGGGACTAGCACAGATACGCAGTATTTT.

The chain employs TRBV11-2 and TRBJ2-6; D is unclear. The germline V and J ends were trimmed by 5 bases and 1 base, with 9 bases remaining between them. This CDR3 has 15 residues. Germline V gene lookup returns CDR1 SGHAT and CDR2 FQNNGV. CDR3 DNA sequence: TGTGCCAGCAGCCTAGTCAGGTCTGGGGCCAACGTCCTGACTTTC. Protein product: CASSLVRSGANVLTF.

The J gene is TRBJ2-1, the V gene TRBV19; D uncertain. Per the germline V gene, CDR1 is LNHDA and CDR2 is SQIVND (reference sequence). There are 16 residues in the CDR3. With 7 bases removed from V and 1 base from J, the gap between germline ends came to 17 bases. The DNA for the CDR3 is TGTGCCAGTACCCTGGATATGGGCCGATCCTACAATGAGCAGTTCTTC. Its protein is CASTLDMGRSYNEQFF.

This clone was recorded only once. This chain connects TRBV13 to TRBJ2-7, with TRBD2 matching over 10 bases. The CDR3 length is 14 residues. J was trimmed by 6 bases and V by 6 bases; bases with no gene match: 8. The germline gives CDR1 PRHDT, CDR2 FYEKMQ (reference sequence). In DNA, the CDR3 is TGTGCCAGCAGACCTCTAGCGGGAGCGGTCGAGCAGTACTTC. It is translated as CASRPLAGAVEQYF.

The genes are TRBV30 and TRBJ1-2, with D uncertain. Germline-derived CDR1 and CDR2 are GTSNPN and SVGIG (reference sequence). Trimming removed 1 base from V and 8 bases from J, with 8 bases in between. CDR3 length: 11 amino acids. DNA for the CDR3: TGTGCCTGGAGTGGCCGAGGCGGCTACACCTTC. Translating it yields CAWSGRGGYTF.

This clone was seen at least ten times. The chain links TRBV28 to TRBJ1-5; D remains unclear. The V and J ends lost 6 bases and 2 bases respectively, with 20 bases between them. The CDR3 length is 17 residues. The V gene's germline CDR1 is MDHEN and CDR2 SYDVKM. The CDR3 spells CASSTILGWSRNQPQHF. The CDR3 DNA sequence: TGTGCCAGCAGCACTATCCTGGGGTGGTCCCGCAATCAGCCCCAGCATTTT.

A single count supports this clone. Other nucleotide sequences in the sample specify the same CDR3. The chain has TRBV29-1 and TRBJ1-2; TRBD1 matches 10 bases. Germline V gene sequence: CDR1 SQVTM, CDR2 ANQGSEA. This CDR3 spans 13 amino acids. V lost 7 bases to trimming and J lost 2 bases; unmatched junction nucleotides: 4. The CDR3 sequence is CSARTGGNYGYTF. As DNA, the CDR3 is TGCAGCGCCCGGACAGGGGGGAACTATGGCTACACCTTC.

The J gene is TRBJ1-5, the V gene TRBV7-2; D gene uncertain. V gave up 5 bases and J gave up 5 bases, with 16 bases separating them. Germline assignment: CDR1 SGHTA and CDR2 FQGNSA. The CDR3 covers 15 residues. In DNA form, the CDR3 reads TGTGCCAGCAGCCAAAATGCCCTGATTCATCAGCCCCAGCATTTT. Its translation is CASSQNALIHQPQHF.

This chain links TRBV7-9 with TRBJ2-3; maybe TRBD2 (5 bases). Trimming pared 3 bases from V and 4 bases from J, leaving 14 bases between. The V gene's germline CDR1 is SEHNR and CDR2 FQNEAQ (reference sequence). This CDR3 region has 15 residues. CDR3 sequence reads: CASSLGAGGSDTQYF. The CDR3 DNA sequence: TGTGCCAGCAGCTTGGGAGCCGGAGGTTCAGATACGCAGTATTTT. Looking up the rest from reference TRBV7-9 and TRBJ2-3 gives the full variable domain: DTGVSQNPRHKITKRGQNVTFRCDPISEHNRLYWYRQTLGQGPEFLTYFQNEAQLEKSRLLSDRFSAERPKGSFSTLEIQRTEQGDSAMYLCASSLGAGGSDTQYFGPGTRLTVL.

The genes are TRBV7-2 and TRBJ2-2; D unclear. The CDR3 contains 15 residues. With 6 bases removed from V and 1 base from J, the gap between germline ends came to 12 bases. Germline V gene sequence: CDR1 SGHTA, CDR2 FQGNSA. The CDR3 DNA follows: TGTGCCAGCAGGGGGTCTAACCTGAACACCGGGGAGCTGTTTTTT. Translation: CASRGSNLNTGELFF.

This clone has a handful of counts. This chain links TRBV6-1 with TRBJ1-4; weak D call: TRBD1 (5 bases). Trimming stripped 2 bases from V and 7 bases from J, with 11 bases between. This CDR3 is 14 amino acids long. Per the germline V gene, CDR1 is MNHNS and CDR2 is SASEGT. CDR3 bases: TGTGCCAGCAGTGAATCAGGGAATAGTGAAAAACTGTTTTTT. Protein product: CASSESGNSEKLFF.